This TCR beta chain was retrieved from a study of T cell responses to AZD1222 COVID-19 vaccine. Germline V gene data show CDR1 as SEHNR and CDR2 as FQNEAQ (reference sequence). The length of the CDR3 is 18 residues. Germline trimming cut 2 bases from V and 5 bases from J; bases unmatched to any gene: 10. The protocol was immunoSEQ multiplex PCR, while the TCRdb copy is restricted to in-frame clones and leaves out a portion. Among under 150,000 clones listed, over 90% were seen once. The material sequenced was peripheral blood, taken 28 days after the second AZD1222 dose. The rearrangement links TRBV7-9 to TRBJ2-2; the match to TRBD2 covers 11 bases. The clonotype was recovered from an adult who received the AZD1222 COVID-19 vaccine. CDR3 nucleotide sequence: TGTGCCAGCAGCTTACTAGCGGGAGGCCTCGGGCGGACCGGGGAGCTGTTTTTT. Translating gives CASSLLAGGLGRTGELFF.